This is a list of T cell receptor beta chains from one sample in a study of cytomegalovirus exposure and HLA in healthy donors. Some clones are missing from TCRdb's copy, which holds only in-frame ones; the method was immunoSEQ multiplex PCR. Here the sample spans tens of thousands of clones, 78% being singletons. Material for sequencing was PBMCs. The receptors were gathered from a male donor in good health and CMV-seropositive. Both conserved end residues are part of each CDR3. D genes are given only for firm matches. Only part of the rows carry a size: once, few, many, or a class if the clone is expanded.

d_call: .
v_call: TRBV9
j_call: TRBJ2-1
clone_size: .
cdr3_nt: TGTGCCAGCAGCGTAGGCAGGTCCCCCAATGAGCAGTTCTTC
cdr3_aa: CASSVGRSPNEQFF

d_call: .
v_call: TRBV30
j_call: TRBJ1-1
clone_size: .
cdr3_nt: TGTGCCTGGGGAACAGGCGGGAACACTGAAGCTTTCTTT
cdr3_aa: CAWGTGGNTEAFF

d_call: TRBD2
v_call: TRBV4-1
j_call: TRBJ2-7
clone_size: .
cdr3_nt: TGCGCCAGCAGCAATGTAGCGGGGGCTTCCTACGAGCAGTACTTC
cdr3_aa: CASSNVAGASYEQYF

d_call: .
v_call: TRBV27
j_call: TRBJ2-7
clone_size: .
cdr3_nt: TGTGCCAGCAGTAGGACAAATCCCTACGAGCAGTACTTC
cdr3_aa: CASSRTNPYEQYF

d_call: .
v_call: TRBV15
j_call: TRBJ1-3
clone_size: once
cdr3_nt: TGTGCCACCAGCAGAGATTTAGGAAACACCATATATTTT
cdr3_aa: CATSRDLGNTIYF

d_call: .
v_call: TRBV6-1
j_call: TRBJ1-5
clone_size: few
cdr3_nt: TGTGCCAGCAATCTACACTATAGCAATCAGCCCCAGCATTTT
cdr3_aa: CASNLHYSNQPQHF

d_call: .
v_call: TRBV9
j_call: TRBJ2-1
clone_size: .
cdr3_nt: TGTGCCAGCAGCGCCGGTTTGGAGCAGTTCTTC
cdr3_aa: CASSAGLEQFF

d_call: TRBD2
v_call: TRBV5-1
j_call: TRBJ2-2
clone_size: .
cdr3_nt: TGCGCCAGCAGCTTGGACGCGGGAGGGCCTGGGGAGCTGTTTTTT
cdr3_aa: CASSLDAGGPGELFF

d_call: TRBD1
v_call: TRBV15
j_call: TRBJ1-2
clone_size: .
cdr3_nt: TGTGCCACCAGCCGGACAGGGTATGGCTACACCTTC
cdr3_aa: CATSRTGYGYTF

d_call: TRBD1
v_call: TRBV5-6
j_call: TRBJ2-7
clone_size: .
cdr3_nt: TGTGCCAGCAGCTTGACGCCAGGGGGACCCTACGAGCAGTACTTC
cdr3_aa: CASSLTPGGPYEQYF

d_call: TRBD2
v_call: TRBV7-2
j_call: TRBJ2-3
clone_size: .
cdr3_nt: TGTGCCAGCACCCGGGCGGGGGGCAACACAGATACGCAGTATTTT
cdr3_aa: CASTRAGGNTDTQYF

d_call: TRBD1
v_call: TRBV28
j_call: TRBJ1-3
clone_size: .
cdr3_nt: TGTGCCAGCAGTTCCGGGGGGACAGGGCCTGGAAACACCATATATTTT
cdr3_aa: CASSSGGTGPGNTIYF

d_call: .
v_call: TRBV28
j_call: TRBJ1-3
clone_size: .
cdr3_nt: TGTGCCAGCACGGATGGGCGGGCAGAGAATTTT
cdr3_aa: CASTDGRAENF

d_call: .
v_call: TRBV21-1
j_call: TRBJ2-1
clone_size: .
cdr3_nt: TGTGTCAGCCATTCCCGGACTAGCGGGAGGTATGAGCAGTTCTTC
cdr3_aa: CVSHSRTSGRYEQFF

d_call: TRBD1
v_call: TRBV7-2
j_call: TRBJ2-7
clone_size: .
cdr3_nt: TGTGCCAGCAGCGCAGACAGGGGGCCCTACGAGCAGTACTTC
cdr3_aa: CASSADRGPYEQYF

d_call: TRBD1
v_call: TRBV5-5
j_call: TRBJ2-1
clone_size: .
cdr3_nt: TGTGCCAGCAGCTTGTTCGGACAGGGGAGGTACAATGAGCAGTTCTTC
cdr3_aa: CASSLFGQGRYNEQFF

d_call: TRBD1
v_call: TRBV19
j_call: TRBJ1-5
clone_size: .
cdr3_nt: TGTGCCAGTGCCCTTGGGACAGGGGGCAATCAGCCCCAGCATTTT
cdr3_aa: CASALGTGGNQPQHF

d_call: TRBD2
v_call: TRBV10-3
j_call: TRBJ2-3
clone_size: .
cdr3_nt: TGTGCCGGCTCTAGCGGGAATGGGGTTAGCACAGATACGCAGTATTTT
cdr3_aa: CAGSSGNGVSTDTQYF

d_call: TRBD1
v_call: TRBV30
j_call: TRBJ2-7
clone_size: few
cdr3_nt: TGTGCCTGGAGTGCGGGACAGGCCTACGAGCAGTACTTC
cdr3_aa: CAWSAGQAYEQYF

d_call: TRBD2
v_call: TRBV7-3
j_call: TRBJ2-1
clone_size: .
cdr3_nt: TGTGCCAGCAGCCAAGTTCGGACTAGCGGGGGGGATGAGCAGTTCTTC
cdr3_aa: CASSQVRTSGGDEQFF